These T cell receptor beta chains were read from a single sample in a study of shared clonotypes between healthy human individuals. The data were produced by immunoSEQ multiplex PCR, yet TCRdb's version contains in-frame clones alone and is incomplete. This sample has over a million clones; about 80% occur once, and the top ten carry 0.5% to 0.65%. Sequences were obtained from memory CD4+ T cells from PBMCs. The receptor set was obtained from a man aged 18 to 29 in good health. Some clones in this sample may be carry-over from other donors' samples. Both conserved end residues are part of each CDR3. A D gene is named only where the DNA matches it firmly. A row's size may be missing; if present it is once, few, many or a size class.

.	TRBV18	.	TRBJ2-1	TGTGCCAGCTCAACTAGTCTCCCCCGCGAGCAGTTCTTC	CASSTSLPREQFF
.	TRBV28	.	TRBJ1-5	TGTGCCAGCAGTTTAGTTGGCCAGCCCCAGCATTTT	CASSLVGQPQHF
TRBD2	TRBV6-1	.	TRBJ2-1	TGTGCCAGCTCTAGCGGGAGTATCATAAATGAGCAGTTCTTC	CASSSGSIINEQFF
TRBD2	TRBV7-2	.	TRBJ2-5	TGTGCCAGCAGCCCCGGAGGGCCGCGGGAGCAGTACTTC	CASSPGGPREQYF
TRBD1	TRBV7-2	.	TRBJ2-7	TGTGCCAGCAGCCGGGACAGAAATTCTGAGGAGCAGTACTTC	CASSRDRNSEEQYF
.	TRBV5-4	.	TRBJ2-7	TGTGCCAGCAGCTTAGTAACAGGGAACCACGAGCAGTACTTC	CASSLVTGNHEQYF
TRBD2	TRBV7-3	.	TRBJ2-1	TGTGCCAGCAGCTCCCGGACTAGCGGGAGATCGGGGGATGAGCAGTTCTTC	CASSSRTSGRSGDEQFF
.	TRBV2	once	TRBJ2-7	TGTGCCAGCAGATTGGACACCTCCTACGAGCAGTACTTC	CASRLDTSYEQYF
.	TRBV19	.	TRBJ1-2	TGTGCCAGTATGGACCGGGGGATCGCTAACTATGGCTACACCTTC	CASMDRGIANYGYTF
TRBD2	TRBV30	few	TRBJ2-1	TGTGCCTGGAACGATGCGGGAGCGAACAATGAGCAGTTCTTC	CAWNDAGANNEQFF
.	TRBV18	.	TRBJ1-3	TGTGCCAGCTCAGCACAGTCAGGGGCGTCCTCTGGAAACACCATATATTTT	CASSAQSGASSGNTIYF
TRBD2	TRBV5-1	.	TRBJ2-3	TGCGCCAGCAGATACCTAGCGGGAGCCGGTGATACGCAGTATTTT	CASRYLAGAGDTQYF
.	TRBV5-4	few	TRBJ1-2	TGTGCCAGCAGCTTGCGCTCCGTATATGGCTACACCTTC	CASSLRSVYGYTF
.	TRBV7-9	.	TRBJ1-1	TGTGCCAGCGGTCTAGGGACGGCGGTAGAAGCTTTCTTT	CASGLGTAVEAFF
.	TRBV29-1	many	TRBJ1-4	TGCAGCGTTGATAAGCGAGGGGGGGGTGAAAAACTGTTTTTT	CSVDKRGGGEKLFF
TRBD1	TRBV6-5	once	TRBJ2-7	TGTGCCAGCAGTTACCTCGGGACAGCATCCTACGAGCAGTACTTC	CASSYLGTASYEQYF
.	TRBV7-9	.	TRBJ2-5	TGTGCCAGCAGCCTCGGCGAGTGGGGAGAGCAGTACTTC	CASSLGEWGEQYF
.	TRBV6-5	few	TRBJ2-5	TGTGCCAGCAGTTCGGCCCGATGGGCAGGACAAGAGACCCAGTACTTC	CASSSARWAGQETQYF
.	TRBV5-6	.	TRBJ2-1	TGTGCCAGCAGGCGCGGCACTAGCTCCTACAATGAGCAGTTCTTC	CASRRGTSSYNEQFF
TRBD1	TRBV4-3	.	TRBJ2-6	TGCGCCAGCACCCGGGACAGAGCCTCTGGGGCCAACGTCCTGACTTTC	CASTRDRASGANVLTF
TRBD2	TRBV7-9	.	TRBJ2-3	TGTGCCAGCAGCTCCCCGGCTAGCGGGAGTTATACGCAGTATTTT	CASSSPASGSYTQYF
.	TRBV28	.	TRBJ1-1	TGTGCCAGCAGGGCAGGACCCATGAACACTGAAGCTTTCTTT	CASRAGPMNTEAFF
.	TRBV5-1	.	TRBJ2-6	TGCGCCAGCAGCTTTCGGATGTCTGGGGCCAACGTCCTGACTTTC	CASSFRMSGANVLTF
TRBD2	TRBV10-2	.	TRBJ2-7	TGCGCCAGCAGACCAGGACTAGCGGGAAGTAAGTACGAGCAGTACTTC	CASRPGLAGSKYEQYF
TRBD2	TRBV5-1	.	TRBJ2-1	TGCGCCAGCAGCGCGGGAGGGTTCGGACTAGCGAAAAATGAGCAGTTCTTC	CASSAGGFGLAKNEQFF
TRBD1	TRBV5-4	.	TRBJ1-2	TGTGCCAGCAGCCGGGACAGATCCTATGGCTACACCTTC	CASSRDRSYGYTF
.	TRBV28	.	TRBJ1-5	TGTGCCAGCAGTTCTACCTCCTTCGGCAATCAGCCCCAGCATTTT	CASSSTSFGNQPQHF
.	TRBV15	.	TRBJ1-1	TGTGCCACCAGCACCATGATAAGTGAAGCTTTCTTT	CATSTMISEAFF
.	TRBV5-1	.	TRBJ1-2	TGCGCCAGCAGCTTGGCCTCTGGACAGCCGTATGGCTACACCTTC	CASSLASGQPYGYTF
TRBD2	TRBV30	.	TRBJ2-2	TGTGCCTGGAGTGTCTCATATCGACTAGCGGGAGCCGGGGAGCTGTTTTTT	CAWSVSYRLAGAGELFF
.	TRBV10-1	.	TRBJ2-1	TGCGCCAGCAGTGTCAGGCGGGACAATGAGCAGTTCTTC	CASSVRRDNEQFF
TRBD2	TRBV30	.	TRBJ2-1	TGTGCCTGGAGGACTAGCGGTGCGTTACAGTTCTTC	CAWRTSGALQFF
.	TRBV5-1	.	TRBJ2-2	TGCGCCAGCAGCTTGGGTTCGAACACCGGGGAGCTGTTTTTT	CASSLGSNTGELFF
TRBD1	TRBV7-2	.	TRBJ1-1	TGTGCCAGCAGCACCAAACAGGGGGCGTGGACTGAAGCTTTCTTT	CASSTKQGAWTEAFF
TRBD1	TRBV10-3	.	TRBJ2-7	TGTGCCATCAACGCACCCGGACAGGGGAACGAGCAGTACTTC	CAINAPGQGNEQYF
.	TRBV28	few	TRBJ1-5	TGTGCCAGCACCGTCGGGGGGGGTGGCAATCAGCCCCAGCATTTT	CASTVGGGGNQPQHF
.	TRBV6-5	few	TRBJ2-7	TGTGCCAGCAGTTACTCCCAGGGCCGGTACGAGCAGTACTTC	CASSYSQGRYEQYF